Below are 29 T cell receptor beta chains sequenced from a single sample in a study of CXCR3-negative and CXCR3-positive naive CD8 T cells (dated by TCRdb to between 2018 and 2021). The data were produced on a NextSeq 550. The Human TCR Profiling Kit (MiLaboratory) was used to prepare UMI-labeled 5' RACE TRB cDNA libraries. Reprocessed by TCRdb, the reads give a single entry per CDR3 protein sequence, without DNA. The sample table gives some 130,000 distinct CDR3 sequences. The ten top clones hold approximately 0.29% of the sample. Specimen: naive CXCR3- CD8+ T cells from blood. The meaning of the sample's cell subset or site label: CD45RO-CCR7+CD27+CD95- naive CD8+ T cells lacking CXCR3 (TNR3-). The receptor source for this set is a human donor in good health. Some clones in this sample may be carry-over from other donors' samples.

The J gene is TRBJ2-3, the V gene TRBV10-3. The CDR3 consists of 14 residues. Germline lookup yields CDR1 ENHRY and CDR2 SYGVKD. CDR3 region: CAIRRRNSTDTQYF.

J is TRBJ2-7 and V is TRBV20-1; TCRdb reports TRBD1, a call that lacks DNA to check it against. There are 15 residues in the CDR3. CDR1 is DFQATT and CDR2 is SNEGSKA in the germline V gene (reference sequence). The CDR3 region is CSANDLDRERYEQYF.

The chain has TRBV7-8 and TRBJ2-2; TCRdb's D call, TRBD1, is unchecked because there is no DNA. This CDR3 contains 14 residues. CDR1 is SGHVS, CDR2 FQNEAQ, per germline. This CDR3 is CASSLYRGSGELFF.

The chain is built from TRBV12-3 or TRBV12-4 and TRBJ2-3. The CDR3 is 12 residues long. The CDR3 here is CASSQGTDTQYF.

The chain recombines TRBV29-1 with TRBJ2-7; no DNA is available, so the TRBD1 call from TCRdb remains unchecked. Germline-derived CDR1 and CDR2 are SQVTM and ANQGSEA. The CDR3 consists of 12 residues. The CDR3 protein is CSVAGQGAEQYF.

The V and J genes are TRBV7-3 and TRBJ2-1; TCRdb's assignment of TRBD1 cannot be checked, as there is no DNA. The germline gives CDR1 SGHTA, CDR2 FQGTGA. The CDR3 totals 16 residues. This CDR3 is CASSLSAPSSYNEQFF.

The chain employs TRBV15 and TRBJ2-5; there is no DNA to check the TCRdb D call of TRBD1. The CDR3 runs to 15 residues. The germline V gene encodes CDR1 LNHNV and CDR2 YYDKDF (reference sequence). The CDR3 protein is CATSRDGTGQETQYF.

This chain joins TRBV7-8 and TRBJ2-1; TCRdb's assignment of TRBD2 cannot be checked, as there is no DNA. CDR3 size: 15 residues. CDR1 SGHVS and CDR2 FQNEAQ come from the germline V gene. The CDR3 spells CASSIGLAGVGEQFF. Together with reference TRBV7-8 and TRBJ2-1, the CDR3 gives the full variable domain: GAGVSQSPRYKVAKRGQDVALRCDPISGHVSLFWYQQALGQGPEFLTYFQNEAQLDKSGLPSDRFFAERPEGSVSTLKIQRTQQEDSAVYLCASSIGLAGVGEQFFGPGTRLTVL.

The chain joins TRBV27 to TRBJ2-7; there is no DNA to check the TCRdb D call of TRBD1. Germline V gene sequence: CDR1 MNHEY, CDR2 SMNVEV (reference sequence). The CDR3 runs 16 residues. CDR3: CASSFSGGPGSYEQYF.

The V and J genes are TRBV5-1 and TRBJ2-1; TCRdb proposes TRBD2, but this gene call is untestable without DNA. CDR3 size: 15 residues. Germline V gene lookup returns CDR1 SGHRS and CDR2 YFSETQ. CDR3 loop: CASSLFSGSYNEQFF.

The gene calls are TRBV28 and TRBJ1-5. Germline-derived CDR1 and CDR2 are MDHEN and SYDVKM. The CDR3 is made up of 14 amino acids. CDR3 amino acids: CSSSLGSRGQPQHF.

This chain joins TRBV3-1 and TRBJ1-4. The CDR3 spans 15 residues. Germline V gives CDR1 LGHDT, CDR2 YNNKEL (reference sequence). CDR3 protein: CASSHQGRSNEKLFF.

The chain employs TRBV5-1 and TRBJ2-7; as DNA is missing, the TRBD1 call by TCRdb cannot be tested. The CDR3 totals 14 residues. Germline CDR1 is SGHRS and CDR2 is YFSETQ. The CDR3 region is CASSLSRGSDEQYF.

The genes are TRBV9 and TRBJ2-2; TCRdb indicates TRBD2, and absent DNA this call remains unverified. Germline V gene data show CDR1 as SGDLS and CDR2 as YYNGEE. The CDR3 sequence is 18 residues long. The CDR3 reads CASSVTSGGSDNTGELFF.

V is TRBV7-9 and J is TRBJ1-1; as DNA is missing, the TRBD1 call by TCRdb cannot be tested. Germline V gene lookup returns CDR1 SEHNR and CDR2 FQNEAQ (reference sequence). The CDR3 loop spans 12 amino acids. This CDR3 reads CASSGGRTEAFF.

The chain links TRBV4-1 to TRBJ2-1; the D call of TRBD1 rests on TCRdb alone, since no DNA is present to check it. Germline CDR1 MGHRA, CDR2 YSYEKL. This CDR3 spans 16 amino acids. This chain's CDR3 is CASSQDPRGGYNEQFF.

V usage is TRBV11-1 and J usage is TRBJ2-7; TCRdb's D call, TRBD2, is unchecked because there is no DNA. The V gene's germline CDR1 is SGHAT and CDR2 FQDESV (reference sequence). The CDR3 is 16 amino acids. This CDR3 reads CASSPSLGPPSYEQYF.

The genes are TRBV12-3 or TRBV12-4 and TRBJ2-7; lacking DNA, the TRBD1 call made by TCRdb goes unchecked. CDR3 length equals 15 residues. CDR3 in amino acids: CASSLGTGGGYEQYF.

The rearrangement joins TRBV27 to TRBJ2-7; TCRdb outputs TRBD1, but without DNA this stays unchecked. Germline assignment: CDR1 MNHEY and CDR2 SMNVEV (reference sequence). This CDR3 is 16 amino acids long. This CDR3 is CASSLAPGVVAYEQYF.

The chain employs TRBV9 and TRBJ2-1; without DNA, the TCRdb call of TRBD2 cannot be checked. This CDR3 region has 15 residues. Germline CDR1 reads SGDLS; CDR2 reads YYNGEE. CDR3 region: CASSVVEEGLDEQFF. Looking up the rest from reference TRBV9 and TRBJ2-1 gives the full variable domain: DSGVTQTPKHLITATGQRVTLRCSPRSGDLSVYWYQQSLDQGLQFLIQYYNGEERAKGNILERFSAQQFPDLHSELNLSSLELGDSALYFCASSVVEEGLDEQFFGPGTRLTVL.

This rearrangement joins TRBV29-1 to TRBJ2-7; with no DNA, the TCRdb D assignment of TRBD1 cannot be verified. CDR1 SQVTM and CDR2 ANQGSEA come from the germline V gene. This CDR3 has 13 amino acids. The CDR3 reads CSVLDRAFSEQYF.

The rearrangement joins TRBV4-1 to TRBJ1-1; TCRdb lists TRBD1, though no DNA is available to test this call. Germline assignment: CDR1 MGHRA and CDR2 YSYEKL. This CDR3 has 16 residues. The CDR3 is CASSQLVSRVDTEAFF.

This rearrangement joins TRBV28 to TRBJ2-1; TCRdb reports TRBD2, a call that lacks DNA to check it against. Germline lookup yields CDR1 MDHEN and CDR2 SYDVKM. The CDR3 totals 15 residues. The CDR3 spells CASTPEGLDYNEQFF. Variable domain in full (rest from reference TRBV28 and TRBJ2-1): DVKVTQSSRYLVKRTGEKVFLECVQDMDHENMFWYRQDPGLGLRLIYFSYDVKMKEKGDIPEGYSVSREKKERFSLILESASTNQTSMYLCASTPEGLDYNEQFFGPGTRLTVL.

The chain combines TRBV4-3 with TRBJ1-1. The CDR3 length is 16 residues. The germline V gene has CDR1 LGHNA and CDR2 YSLEER. CDR3 region: CASSQDPPLGGTEAFF.

The chain recombines TRBV20-1 with TRBJ1-4; no DNA is available, so the TRBD1 call from TCRdb remains unchecked. The V gene's germline CDR1 is DFQATT and CDR2 SNEGSKA (reference sequence). This CDR3 is built from 16 residues. The CDR3 spells CSARPPWTGFNEKLFF.

This sequence joins TRBV6-5 and TRBJ2-7; the TRBD2 assignment by TCRdb is unverifiable without DNA. The germline V gene has CDR1 MNHEY and CDR2 SVGAGI. This CDR3 is 14 amino acids long. The CDR3 region is CATQTSGSSYEQYF.

The chain links TRBV7-9 to TRBJ2-7; TCRdb names TRBD1, which stays unverified in the absence of DNA. The CDR3 contains 15 residues. Per the germline V gene, CDR1 is SEHNR and CDR2 is FQNEAQ (reference sequence). CDR3 loop: CASSHPGTEAYEQYF.

The chain recombines TRBV20-1 with TRBJ2-3; absent DNA, TCRdb's TRBD2 call cannot be checked. CDR3 length: 16 amino acids. CDR1 is DFQATT, CDR2 SNEGSKA, per germline (reference sequence). The CDR3 loop reads CSARRTSGVSTDTQYF.

The rearrangement uses TRBV19 and TRBJ1-1. This CDR3 has 13 amino acids. The germline CDR1 and CDR2 sequences are LNHDA and SQIVND (reference sequence). CDR3 sequence: CASSIYGNTEAFF.